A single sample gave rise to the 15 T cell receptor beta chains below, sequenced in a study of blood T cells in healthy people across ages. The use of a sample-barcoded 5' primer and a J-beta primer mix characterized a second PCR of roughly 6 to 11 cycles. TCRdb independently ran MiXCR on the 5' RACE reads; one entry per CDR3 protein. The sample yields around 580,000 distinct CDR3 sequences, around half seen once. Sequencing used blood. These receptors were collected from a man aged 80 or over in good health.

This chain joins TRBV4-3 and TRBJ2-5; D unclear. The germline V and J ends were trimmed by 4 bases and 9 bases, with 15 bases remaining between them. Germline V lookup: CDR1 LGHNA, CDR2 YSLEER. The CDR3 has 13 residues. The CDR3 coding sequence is TGCGCCAGCAGCCCCACCGGATCCGGCCCCCAGTACTTC. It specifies CASSPTGSGPQYF.

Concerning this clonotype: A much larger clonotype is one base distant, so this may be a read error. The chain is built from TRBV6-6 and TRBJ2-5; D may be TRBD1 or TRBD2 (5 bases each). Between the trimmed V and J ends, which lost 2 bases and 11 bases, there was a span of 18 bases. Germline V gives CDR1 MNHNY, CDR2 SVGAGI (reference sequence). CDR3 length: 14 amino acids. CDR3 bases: TGTGCCAGCAGTTACGGGGCCAGCGGATCTGAGCAGTACTTC. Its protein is CASSYGASGSEQYF.

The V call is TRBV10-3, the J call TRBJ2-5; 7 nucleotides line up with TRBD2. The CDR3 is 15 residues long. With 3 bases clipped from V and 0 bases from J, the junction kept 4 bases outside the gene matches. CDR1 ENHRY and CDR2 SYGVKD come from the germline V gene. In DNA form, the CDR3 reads TGTGCCATCAGTGACATAGCGGGTAACCAAGAGACCCAGTACTTC. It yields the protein CAISDIAGNQETQYF.

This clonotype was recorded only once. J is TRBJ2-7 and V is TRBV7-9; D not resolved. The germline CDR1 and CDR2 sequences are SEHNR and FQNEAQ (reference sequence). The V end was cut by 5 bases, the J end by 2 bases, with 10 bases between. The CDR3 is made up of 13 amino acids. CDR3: CASSPAITYEQYF. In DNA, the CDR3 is TGTGCCAGCAGCCCCGCGATCACCTACGAGCAGTACTTC.

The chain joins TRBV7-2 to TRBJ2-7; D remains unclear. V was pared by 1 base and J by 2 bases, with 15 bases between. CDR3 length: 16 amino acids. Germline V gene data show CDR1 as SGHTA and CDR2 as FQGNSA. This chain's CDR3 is CASSLDALGNPYEQYF. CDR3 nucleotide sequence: TGTGCCAGCAGCTTAGATGCGTTGGGCAATCCCTACGAGCAGTACTTC.

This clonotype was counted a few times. CDR3 region: CASSSQTGDAYNEQFF. In DNA form, the CDR3 reads TGTGCCAGCAGCAGCCAAACAGGGGACGCCTACAATGAGCAGTTCTTC. The chain uses TRBV7-2 and TRBJ2-1; 7 bases align to TRBD1. CDR1 is SGHTA and CDR2 is FQGNSA in the germline V gene. V lost 5 bases, J lost 2 bases, and 9 bases stayed unmatched. The CDR3 spans 16 residues.

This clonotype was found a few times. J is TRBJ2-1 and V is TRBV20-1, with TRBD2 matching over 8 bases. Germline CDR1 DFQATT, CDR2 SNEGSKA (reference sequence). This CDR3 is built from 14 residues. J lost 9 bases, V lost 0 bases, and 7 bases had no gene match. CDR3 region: CSARDPGGPGEQFF. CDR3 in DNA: TGCAGTGCTAGAGATCCGGGAGGGCCTGGTGAGCAGTTCTTC.

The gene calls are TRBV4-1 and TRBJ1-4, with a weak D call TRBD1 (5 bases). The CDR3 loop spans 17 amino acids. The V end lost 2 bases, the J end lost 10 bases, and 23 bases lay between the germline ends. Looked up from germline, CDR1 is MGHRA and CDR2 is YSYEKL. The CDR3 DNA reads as TGCGCCAGCAGCCAATCCGGGGGTAGGGGTTTATCCGGAAAACTGTTTTTT. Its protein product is CASSQSGGRGLSGKLFF.

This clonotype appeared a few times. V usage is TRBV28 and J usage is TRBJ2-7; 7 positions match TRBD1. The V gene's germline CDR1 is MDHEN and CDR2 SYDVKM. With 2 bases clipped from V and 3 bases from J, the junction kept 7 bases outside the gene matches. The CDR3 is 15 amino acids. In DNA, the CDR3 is TGTGCCAGCAGTTTAAGGGCCAGGGGGATCTACGAGCAGTACTTC. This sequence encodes CASSLRARGIYEQYF.

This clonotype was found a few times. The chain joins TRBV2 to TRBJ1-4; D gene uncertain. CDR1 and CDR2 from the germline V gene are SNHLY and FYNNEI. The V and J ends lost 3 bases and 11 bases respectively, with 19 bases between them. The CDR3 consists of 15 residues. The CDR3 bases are TGTGCCAGCAGTGATCCCGCAGTCACTGGGTCGAAACTGTTTTTT. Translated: CASSDPAVTGSKLFF.

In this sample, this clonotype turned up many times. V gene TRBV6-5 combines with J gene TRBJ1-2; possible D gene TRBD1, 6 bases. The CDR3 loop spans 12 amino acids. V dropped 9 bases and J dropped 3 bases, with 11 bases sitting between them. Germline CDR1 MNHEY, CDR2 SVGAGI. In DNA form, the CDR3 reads TGTGCCAGTCAACAGGGAGACTATGGCTACACCTTC. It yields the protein CASQQGDYGYTF.

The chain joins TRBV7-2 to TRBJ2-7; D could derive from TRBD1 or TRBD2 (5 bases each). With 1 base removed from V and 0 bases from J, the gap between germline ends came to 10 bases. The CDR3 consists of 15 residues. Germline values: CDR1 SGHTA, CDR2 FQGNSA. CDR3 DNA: TGTGCCAGCAGCTTAGACTGGGGGACCTCCTACGAGCAGTACTTC. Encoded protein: CASSLDWGTSYEQYF.

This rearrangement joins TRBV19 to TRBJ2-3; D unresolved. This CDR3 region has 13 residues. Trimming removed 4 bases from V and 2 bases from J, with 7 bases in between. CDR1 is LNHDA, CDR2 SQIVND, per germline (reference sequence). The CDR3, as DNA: TGTGCCAGTAGTACCGAAAACACAGATACGCAGTATTTT. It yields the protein CASSTENTDTQYF. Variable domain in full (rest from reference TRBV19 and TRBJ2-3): DGGITQSPKYLFRKEGQNVTLSCEQNLNHDAMYWYRQDPGQGLRLIYYSQIVNDFQKGDIAEGYSVSREKKESFPLTVTSAQKNPTAFYLCASSTENTDTQYFGPGTRLTVL.

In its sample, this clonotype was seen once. The DNA of the CDR3 is TGTGCCAGCAGCTTAGCGGTTAGCGGAGAACAAGAGACCCAGTACTTC. Translation: CASSLAVSGEQETQYF. This chain uses TRBV11-2 with TRBJ2-5; D might be TRBD2 (6 bases). The CDR3 is 16 amino acids. Germline V CDR1 and CDR2: SGHAT, FQNNGV. V lost 1 base, J lost 2 bases, and 14 bases lay in between.

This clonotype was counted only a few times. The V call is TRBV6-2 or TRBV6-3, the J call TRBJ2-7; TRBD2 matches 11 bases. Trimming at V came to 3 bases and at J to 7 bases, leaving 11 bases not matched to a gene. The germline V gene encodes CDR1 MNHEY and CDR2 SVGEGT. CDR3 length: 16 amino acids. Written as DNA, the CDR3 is TGTGCCAGCAGTTATTTGGGGACTAGCGGAATACGGGAGCAGTACTTC. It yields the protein CASSYLGTSGIREQYF.